The 15 T cell receptor beta chains below all came from one sample that was sequenced in a study of regulatory dendritic cells for organ transplantation. The repertoire was sequenced with immunoSEQ multiplex PCR; TCRdb's copy has only in-frame clones and lacks some. The sample contains just under 30,000 clones, about 79% of which appear only once. Sequenced material: memory CD4+ T cells from blood. The subset is: CD45RO+ memory T cells. All receptors come from a human donor in good health.

The V gene is TRBV27, the J gene TRBJ2-3, with D uncertain. V lost 3 bases to trimming and J lost 1 base, with 14 bases between them. Germline lookup yields CDR1 MNHEY and CDR2 SMNVEV (reference sequence). The CDR3 contains 16 residues. The CDR3 protein is CASSLIMREGTDTQYF. The DNA for the CDR3 is TGTGCCAGCAGTTTGATAATGCGTGAGGGCACAGATACGCAGTATTTT.

This chain links TRBV2 with TRBJ2-5; tentatively, D is TRBD1 (6 bases). Trimming removed 6 bases at V and 1 base at J, with 9 bases between. Germline CDR1 reads SNHLY; CDR2 reads FYNNEI. The CDR3 consists of 13 residues. The CDR3 here is CASRIGGQETQYF. The DNA for the CDR3 is TGTGCCAGCAGGATAGGGGGCCAAGAGACCCAGTACTTC.

The rearrangement links TRBV13 to TRBJ2-3; tentatively, D is TRBD1 or TRBD2 (5 bases each). CDR3 length: 15 residues. Germline-derived CDR1 and CDR2 are PRHDT and FYEKMQ (reference sequence). V shed 3 bases and J shed 2 bases, with 12 bases lying between them. The CDR3 loop reads CASSFGAALTDTQYF. CDR3 coding DNA: TGTGCCAGCAGCTTCGGGGCGGCCCTCACAGATACGCAGTATTTT.

The chain uses TRBV27 and TRBJ2-7, with D possibly being TRBD1 or TRBD2 (5 bases each). This CDR3 is built from 14 residues. V lost 4 bases, J lost 3 bases, and 13 bases lay in between. The germline gives CDR1 MNHEY, CDR2 SMNVEV (reference sequence). The CDR3 is CASSSTGRGYEQYF. The CDR3 DNA is TGTGCCAGCAGTTCCACGGGGCGAGGCTACGAGCAGTACTTC.

V and J are TRBV5-4 and TRBJ2-1, with 13 bases lining up with TRBD2. The CDR3 is 16 amino acids. Germline CDR1 reads SGHNT; CDR2 reads YYREEE (reference sequence). After removal of 3 bases from V and 5 bases from J, the junction contained 5 bases not matched to a gene. This CDR3 reads CASSSTTSGRDNEQFF. DNA of the CDR3: TGTGCCAGCAGCTCCACAACTAGCGGGAGGGACAATGAGCAGTTCTTC. Full variable domain (remainder filled in from reference TRBV5-4 and TRBJ2-1): ETGVTQSPTHLIKTRGQQVTLRCSSQSGHNTVSWYQQALGQGPQFIFQYYREEENGRGNFPPRFSGLQFPNYSSELNVNALELDDSALYLCASSSTTSGRDNEQFFGPGTRLTVL.

V and J are TRBV5-1 and TRBJ1-1, with D maybe TRBD1 (6 bases). The CDR3 consists of 16 residues. V lost 0 bases and J lost 1, with 13 bases in between. Germline V lookup: CDR1 SGHRS, CDR2 YFSETQ. CDR3 loop: CASSLARGRTNTEAFF. CDR3 sequence (DNA): TGCGCCAGCAGCTTGGCCAGGGGCAGGACGAACACTGAAGCTTTCTTT.

The J gene is TRBJ2-3, the V gene TRBV11-2; tentatively, D is TRBD2 (5 bases). V was pared by 4 bases and J by 13 bases, with 18 bases between. CDR1 SGHAT and CDR2 FQNNGV come from the germline V gene. CDR3 length: 13 residues. In nucleotides, the CDR3 is TGTGCCAGCAGCTCATCGTTCCGGGATCGAGAGTATTTT. It specifies CASSSSFRDREYF.

V usage is TRBV27 and J usage is TRBJ2-1, with a weak D call TRBD1 (5 bases). The CDR3 sequence is 14 residues long. Trimming took off 2 bases at V and 5 bases at J, with 10 bases between the two ends. Germline CDR1 and CDR2: MNHEY and SMNVEV (reference sequence). The CDR3 DNA reads as TGTGCCAGCAGTTTACTTCACAGGAACAATGAGCAGTTCTTC. Residues: CASSLLHRNNEQFF.

V and J are TRBV10-1 and TRBJ2-7; 10 positions match TRBD1. The CDR3 has 15 amino acids. CDR1 is WNHNN and CDR2 is SYGVQD in the germline V gene (reference sequence). V gave up 3 bases and J gave up 7 bases; unmatched junction bases: 9. CDR3 coding DNA: TGCGCCAGCAGTGATCCCGGGACAGGGGTTAGAGAGCAGTACTTC. Its translation: CASSDPGTGVREQYF.

The chain is built from TRBV6-5 and TRBJ1-5; maybe TRBD1 (5 bases). Per the germline V gene, CDR1 is MNHEY and CDR2 is SVGAGI. The V end lost 6 bases, the J end lost 4 bases, and 13 bases lay between the germline ends. The CDR3 spans 14 residues. Here the CDR3 reads CASRTGYSNQPQHF. The DNA of the CDR3 is TGTGCCAGCAGAACAGGCTATTCAAATCAGCCCCAGCATTTT.

This clone was recorded only once. This rearrangement joins TRBV6-5 to TRBJ2-3; 9 positions match TRBD1. The germline V gene encodes CDR1 MNHEY and CDR2 SVGAGI. J lost 2 bases, V lost 5 bases, and 5 bases had no gene match. The CDR3 covers 15 residues. Here the CDR3 DNA reads TGTGCCAGCAGTAGCCGGGACAGGGCCACAGATACGCAGTATTTT. Its protein is CASSSRDRATDTQYF.

This chain connects TRBV10-2 to TRBJ2-7, with TRBD2 as a possible D gene (6 bases). The V gene's germline CDR1 is WSHSY and CDR2 SAAADI. This CDR3 is built from 15 residues. V was pared by 3 bases and J by 2 bases, with 14 bases between. CDR3 loop: CASSEGERVAYEQYF. The CDR3 DNA follows: TGCGCCAGCAGTGAAGGGGAGCGGGTAGCCTACGAGCAGTACTTC.

This chain connects TRBV6-5 to TRBJ2-7; 12 positions match TRBD2. J gave up 2 bases and V 5 bases, and 4 bases lay outside the gene matches. CDR1 and CDR2 (germline): MNHEY, SVGAGI. The CDR3 extends over 15 amino acids. CDR3: CASSIGLAGPYEQYF. DNA for the CDR3: TGTGCCAGCAGTATAGGACTAGCGGGGCCCTACGAGCAGTACTTC.

The V gene is TRBV7-3, the J gene TRBJ1-5; a weak D match, TRBD1 (5 bases). V was cut by 0 bases and J by 3 bases, with 12 bases left in between. The CDR3 is 16 amino acids. Germline V CDR1 and CDR2: SGHTA, FQGTGA. CDR3 coding DNA: TGTGCCAGCAGCTTAACGTGGGGCAGTACCAATCAGCCCCAGCATTTT. Residues: CASSLTWGSTNQPQHF.

The genes are TRBV5-6 and TRBJ1-2, with a possible D match to TRBD1 (5 bases). CDR1 and CDR2 from the germline V gene are SGHDT and YYEEEE. Trimming took 0 bases from V and 5 from J, leaving 5 bases between them. The CDR3 totals 12 residues. The CDR3 reads CASSLGTYGYTF. The CDR3 DNA follows: TGTGCCAGCAGCTTGGGGACATATGGCTACACCTTC.